This passage covers 30 T cell receptor beta chains from one sample sequenced in a study of CD8 T cells in Susac syndrome. Reverse transcription of 0.5 to 1 ug RNA used random hexamers. TCRdb itself ran the immunoSEQ multiplex PCR reads through MiXCR, one entry per CDR3 protein. The sample carries around 150,000 distinct CDR3 sequences, around 95% recorded once. The sequencing sample was made of CD8+ T cells from PBMCs. These TCRs come from a human donor with Susac syndrome.

This clonotype showed up just once. The rearrangement links TRBV4-1 to TRBJ1-2; 9 nucleotides align to TRBD1. CDR3 length equals 16 residues. CDR1 is MGHRA, CDR2 YSYEKL, per germline. Losses at the gene ends were 1 base for V and 4 bases for J; bases not matched to a gene: 7. CDR3 amino acids: CASSQATGGRIYGYTF. The CDR3 DNA sequence: TGCGCCAGCAGCCAAGCTACAGGGGGCCGAATCTATGGCTACACCTTC.

The chain joins TRBV29-1 to TRBJ2-7; TRBD2 might be the D (6 bases). CDR1 SQVTM and CDR2 ANQGSEA come from the germline V gene. CDR3 size: 13 residues. V was shortened by 7 bases and J by 7 bases, with 20 bases between the two germline ends. The CDR3 DNA is TGCAGCGCCCGGACCGGGACTTCCGGGGAGCAGTACTTC. Translating it yields CSARTGTSGEQYF.

The chain combines TRBV15 with TRBJ2-1; a weak D match, TRBD2 (7 bases). V lost 1 base to trimming and J lost 2 bases, with 18 bases between them. The CDR3 is made up of 18 amino acids. Germline CDR1 and CDR2: LNHNV and YYDKDF (reference sequence). CDR3 amino acids: CATSRVPPGEGAYNEQFF. The CDR3, as DNA: TGTGCCACCAGCAGAGTTCCTCCGGGGGAGGGGGCCTACAATGAGCAGTTCTTC.

DNA of the CDR3: TGTGCCACCAGTGACCTCGATGAGCAGTTCTTC. It specifies CATSDLDEQFF. The chain couples TRBV24-1 to TRBJ2-1; D not certain. The CDR3 has 11 amino acids. Germline CDR1 KGHDR, CDR2 SFDVKD. The V and J ends lost 4 bases and 8 bases respectively, with 5 bases between them.

In DNA, the CDR3 is TGCAGCGTTGAAGTTGTGGGAGAGGCTTACAATGAGCAGTTCTTC. Its protein is CSVEVVGEAYNEQFF. The chain links TRBV29-1 to TRBJ2-1, with D possibly being TRBD2 (5 bases). Germline V gene sequence: CDR1 SQVTM, CDR2 ANQGSEA. The CDR3 extends over 15 amino acids. The V gene lost 1 base and the J gene lost 4 bases, with 14 bases spanning the gap.

The chain is built from TRBV30 and TRBJ2-7; 8 bases agree with TRBD1. V shed 5 bases and J 5 bases; nucleotides not matched to a gene: 2. This CDR3 region has 11 residues. Germline V gives CDR1 GTSNPN, CDR2 SVGIG (reference sequence). CDR3 loop: CAWATGDEQYF. DNA for the CDR3: TGTGCCTGGGCGACAGGGGACGAGCAGTACTTC.

This chain connects TRBV7-2 to TRBJ2-7; D is unclear. The CDR3 is 15 residues long. Trimming cost V 2 bases and J 0 bases, with 11 bases left between them. Looked up from germline, CDR1 is SGHTA and CDR2 is FQGNSA. The CDR3 protein is CASSLWAISSYEQYF. CDR3 sequence (DNA): TGTGCCAGCAGCTTATGGGCCATTAGCTCCTACGAGCAGTACTTC.

The V call is TRBV14, the J call TRBJ2-5, with 11 bases that match TRBD2. Germline assignment: CDR1 SGHDN and CDR2 FVKESK. V trimming: 4 bases; J trimming: 4 bases; junction bases outside the gene matches: 2. The CDR3 is 14 residues long. CDR3 nucleotides: TGTGCCAGCAGCCTAGGACTAGCGGGAGAGACCCAGTACTTC. It yields the protein CASSLGLAGETQYF.

The rearrangement links TRBV28 to TRBJ2-7; 8 nucleotides line up with TRBD1. The CDR3 runs to 14 residues. Germline CDR1 MDHEN, CDR2 SYDVKM. The J segment lost 4 bases and the V segment lost 6 bases, leaving 8 bases of the junction unmatched. The CDR3 here is CASRMDREYYEQYF. CDR3 sequence (DNA): TGTGCCAGCAGGATGGACAGGGAGTATTACGAGCAGTACTTC.

The chain joins TRBV7-8 to TRBJ2-7, with unresolved D. The CDR3 loop spans 11 amino acids. Germline lookup yields CDR1 SGHVS and CDR2 FQNEAQ. V lost 8 bases and J 6 bases, leaving 11 bases between the germline ends. The CDR3 DNA is TGTGCCAGCTATAGTGGGGTCGAGCAGTACTTC. As protein: CASYSGVEQYF.

The gene calls are TRBV2 and TRBJ2-5; D possibly uses TRBD1 or TRBD2 (6 bases each). Between the trimmed V and J ends, which lost 6 bases and 1 base, there was a span of 18 bases. CDR1 is SNHLY and CDR2 is FYNNEI in the germline V gene. This CDR3 is built from 16 residues. CDR3 protein: CASRMGGHQIQETQYF. In nucleotides, the CDR3 is TGTGCCAGCAGAATGGGGGGACACCAGATCCAAGAGACCCAGTACTTC.

V usage is TRBV6-1 and J usage is TRBJ1-5; the D is unclear. Germline CDR1 reads MNHNS; CDR2 reads SASEGT. The CDR3 runs to 15 residues. The V end was cut by 8 bases, the J end by 11 bases, with 25 bases between. CDR3 nucleotides: TGTGCCAGCCATGACCAAAGTGGGAACATGGGGACCCAGCATTTT. As protein: CASHDQSGNMGTQHF.

In its sample, this clonotype was seen once. The chain combines TRBV9 with TRBJ1-2; D perhaps matches TRBD1 (6 bases). Trimming removed 0 bases at V and 6 bases at J, with 12 bases between. The V gene's germline CDR1 is SGDLS and CDR2 YYNGEE. The CDR3 extends over 14 amino acids. DNA of the CDR3: TGTGCCAGCAGCGTAGTTTCGGACAGCAATGGCTACACCTTC. It encodes CASSVVSDSNGYTF.

J is TRBJ2-1 and V is TRBV20-1, with TRBD2 matching 10 bases. The CDR3 is 20 amino acids. From germline, CDR1 is DFQATT and CDR2 SNEGSKA (reference sequence). V shed 6 bases and J 3 bases; nucleotides not matched to a gene: 23. The CDR3 DNA follows: TGCAGTGCGACGACTACCCAACTAGCGGGAAAAGGATTAGGCTACAATGAGCAGTTCTTC. This translates into CSATTTQLAGKGLGYNEQFF.

This chain joins TRBV9 and TRBJ2-7; perhaps TRBD2 as D (6 bases). This CDR3 has 16 residues. CDR1 and CDR2 (germline): SGDLS, YYNGEE. V lost 3 bases, J lost 2 bases, and 18 bases lay in between. The CDR3 spells CASSAETTSIPYEQYF. DNA of the CDR3: TGTGCCAGCAGCGCAGAGACGACTAGTATCCCCTACGAGCAGTACTTC. Looking up the rest from reference TRBV9 and TRBJ2-7 gives the full variable domain: DSGVTQTPKHLITATGQRVTLRCSPRSGDLSVYWYQQSLDQGLQFLIQYYNGEERAKGNILERFSAQQFPDLHSELNLSSLELGDSALYFCASSAETTSIPYEQYFGPGTRLTVT.

This chain connects TRBV9 to TRBJ2-2, with D perhaps matching TRBD2 (6 bases). Trimming took off 1 base at V and 3 bases at J, with 13 bases between the two ends. The CDR3 is 16 amino acids. The V gene's germline CDR1 is SGDLS and CDR2 YYNGEE. CDR3: CASSVSREQDTGELFF. CDR3 DNA: TGTGCCAGCAGCGTATCCCGGGAGCAGGACACCGGGGAGCTGTTTTTT.

The rearrangement joins TRBV5-4 to TRBJ2-2; the D is unclear. Trimming pared 4 bases from V and 6 bases from J, leaving 16 bases between. This CDR3 is 15 amino acids long. CDR1 is SGHNT, CDR2 YYREEE, per germline (reference sequence). Here the CDR3 DNA reads TGTGCCAGCAGCCTCCCGGACCGTCCATCCGGGGAGCTGTTTTTT. Protein sequence: CASSLPDRPSGELFF.

The chain links TRBV6-2 or TRBV6-3 to TRBJ2-7; D not certain. The ends were cut back, 1 base at V and 4 bases at J, with 8 bases in the middle. This CDR3 spans 13 amino acids. Germline values: CDR1 MNHEY, CDR2 SVGEGT. This CDR3 is CASSYLKEYEQYF. The CDR3 coding sequence is TGTGCCAGCAGTTACTTGAAAGAGTACGAGCAGTACTTC.

This clonotype was recorded only once. Relative to the germline gene, one junction end is altered; a read error may explain this. V is TRBV7-7 and J is TRBJ2-2; possible D gene TRBD2, 5 bases. The length of the CDR3 is 18 residues. The germline V gene has CDR1 SSHAT and CDR2 FNYEAQ (reference sequence). DNA of the CDR3: TGTGCTAGCAGCTTAGCTTATGAGGGCACCACCGAGGCTGGGGAGCTGTTTTTT. Its protein product is CASSLAYEGTTEAGELFF.

The rearrangement uses TRBV6-1 and TRBJ2-5, with 8 bases lining up with TRBD2. The germline V gene has CDR1 MNHNS and CDR2 SASEGT. CDR3 size: 19 residues. With V trimmed by 6 bases and J by 3 bases, 21 bases remained unmatched. The CDR3 sequence is CASSIHPRRERELEETQYF. CDR3 DNA sequence: TGTGCCAGCAGCATACACCCCCGGCGGGAGCGGGAGCTGGAAGAGACCCAGTACTTC.

The rearrangement joins TRBV18 to TRBJ2-1; D is perhaps TRBD2 (5 bases). The CDR3 extends over 13 amino acids. V shed 4 bases and J shed 5 bases, with 9 bases lying between them. Germline values: CDR1 KGHSH, CDR2 LQKENI. CDR3: CASSLDSNNEQFF. CDR3 DNA sequence: TGTGCCAGCTCACTGGACTCGAACAATGAGCAGTTCTTC.

V gene TRBV7-9 combines with J gene TRBJ1-1; tentatively, D is TRBD1 (5 bases). Trimming took 1 base from V and 4 from J, leaving 16 bases between them. CDR3 length equals 16 residues. Germline V gene lookup returns CDR1 SEHNR and CDR2 FQNEAQ (reference sequence). CDR3 loop: CASSLGGDRGATEAFF. The CDR3 DNA reads TGTGCCAGCAGCTTAGGAGGGGATAGGGGAGCCACTGAAGCTTTCTTT. The full variable domain, in which reference TRBV7-9 and TRBJ1-1 provide the parts outside the CDR3, is DTGVSQNPRHKITKRGQNVTFRCDPISEHNRLYWYRQTLGQGPEFLTYFQNEAQLEKSRLLSDRFSAERPKGSFSTLEIQRTEQGDSAMYLCASSLGGDRGATEAFFGQGTRLTVV.

V and J are TRBV27 and TRBJ2-5; D is unresolved. Germline assignment: CDR1 MNHEY and CDR2 SMNVEV (reference sequence). The CDR3 is made up of 16 amino acids. V dropped 1 base and J dropped 0 bases, with 12 bases sitting between them. The DNA for the CDR3 is TGTGCCAGCAGTTTATTTGGAGATTGGTACCAAGAGACCCAGTACTTC. The encoded protein is CASSLFGDWYQETQYF.

This chain connects TRBV9 to TRBJ2-6; D remains ambiguous. This CDR3 comprises 18 residues. Trimming took 0 bases from V and 0 from J, leaving 13 bases between them. CDR1 and CDR2 (germline): SGDLS, YYNGEE. This CDR3 reads CASSVDPGDASGANVLTF. The CDR3 DNA reads TGTGCCAGCAGCGTAGACCCAGGTGATGCCTCTGGGGCCAACGTCCTGACTTTC.

The rearrangement links TRBV12-3 or TRBV12-4 to TRBJ2-7, with a tentative D call TRBD1 (6 bases). V was cut by 2 bases and J by 4 bases, with 15 bases left in between. The CDR3 loop spans 15 amino acids. The DNA for the CDR3 is TGTGCCAGCAGTTTACGCTGGGACATACTGTACGAGCAGTACTTC. The encoded protein is CASSLRWDILYEQYF.

The chain is built from TRBV9 and TRBJ2-1; a possible D gene is TRBD2 (5 bases). The CDR3 has 17 amino acids. Trimming left V 3 bases short and J 0 bases short, with 16 bases between. Germline loops: CDR1 SGDLS, CDR2 YYNGEE. For the CDR3, the DNA is TGTGCCAGCAGCGCCGGGTTCGGGATGAGCTCCTACAATGAGCAGTTCTTC. Its protein product is CASSAGFGMSSYNEQFF. The full variable domain, completed using reference TRBV9 and TRBJ2-1, is DSGVTQTPKHLITATGQRVTLRCSPRSGDLSVYWYQQSLDQGLQFLIQYYNGEERAKGNILERFSAQQFPDLHSELNLSSLELGDSALYFCASSAGFGMSSYNEQFFGPGTRLTVL.

This clonotype was detected only once. The chain combines TRBV4-2 with TRBJ1-2; possibly TRBD1 for D (5 bases). Per germline, CDR1 LGHNA and CDR2 YNFKEQ. Trimming took off 0 bases at V and 7 bases at J, with 12 bases between the two ends. This CDR3 spans 14 amino acids. This chain's CDR3 is CASSQEKGLLGYTF. The CDR3 bases are TGTGCCAGCAGCCAAGAAAAGGGGTTACTTGGCTACACCTTC.

The rearrangement links TRBV7-2 to TRBJ2-6, with D possibly matching TRBD1 (6 bases). The CDR3 runs 17 residues. Germline CDR1 SGHTA, CDR2 FQGNSA. V gave up 1 base and J gave up 3 bases, with 13 bases separating them. The CDR3 spells CASSLGLGAYGANVLTF. CDR3 DNA: TGTGCCAGCAGCTTAGGGTTGGGGGCCTATGGGGCCAACGTCCTGACTTTC.

This chain links TRBV4-1 with TRBJ1-1; 9 positions match TRBD1. CDR3 length: 15 amino acids. Germline V gene sequence: CDR1 MGHRA, CDR2 YSYEKL. V was pared by 2 bases and J by 6 bases, with 7 bases of the junction left unmatched. DNA of the CDR3: TGCGCCAGCAGCCAACAGGGACAGGGACAATCTGAAGCTTTCTTT. Its protein is CASSQQGQGQSEAFF.

The CDR3, as DNA: TGTGCCACCAGTGATAACTCAGGGGGCGGAGAGACCCAGTACTTC. It encodes CATSDNSGGGETQYF. The chain combines TRBV24-1 with TRBJ2-5; 8 nucleotides align to TRBD1. With 3 bases clipped from V and 4 bases from J, the junction kept 6 bases outside the gene matches. The CDR3 consists of 15 residues. Per the germline V gene, CDR1 is KGHDR and CDR2 is SFDVKD.